Shown below are 20 T cell receptor beta chains from a single sample sequenced in a study of early T cells in non-severe SARS-CoV-2 infection. TCRdb re-analysed the 5' RACE reads in MiXCR, keeping a single row per CDR3 protein. The sample lists tens of thousands of distinct CDR3 sequences, about 5.2% occurring once. Source material: whole blood. The receptors shown here come from an adult who was a healthcare worker with PCR-confirmed SARS-CoV-2 infection or an uninfected control (not recorded which).

This clonotype came up many times. The chain carries TRBV11-3 and TRBJ2-3; the D is unclear. The CDR3 has 13 residues. Germline assignment: CDR1 SGHNT and CDR2 YENEEA. The ends were cut back, 5 bases at V and 0 bases at J, with 6 bases in the middle. The CDR3 bases are TGTGCCAGCAGCGTGCGGAGCACAGATACGCAGTATTTT. This sequence encodes CASSVRSTDTQYF.

This clonotype was seen at least ten times. V usage is TRBV18 and J usage is TRBJ1-1, with a weak D call TRBD1 (5 bases). Germline V gene lookup returns CDR1 KGHSH and CDR2 LQKENI. This CDR3 has 17 residues. V was trimmed by 3 bases and J by 2 bases, leaving 19 bases between them. The CDR3 here is CASSPQAGAKPNTEAFF. For the CDR3, the DNA is TGTGCCAGCTCACCGCAAGCCGGGGCCAAACCCAACACTGAAGCTTTCTTT. The full variable domain, completed using reference TRBV18 and TRBJ1-1, is NAGVMQNPRHLVRRRGQEARLRCSPMKGHSHVYWYRQLPEEGLKFMVYLQKENIIDESGMPKERFSAEFPKEGPSILRIQQVVRGDSAAYFCASSPQAGAKPNTEAFFGQGTRLTVV.

This clonotype was picked up many times. The chain uses TRBV2 and TRBJ2-7; D is ambiguous. The ends were cut back, 2 bases at V and 1 base at J, with 12 bases in the middle. Per the germline V gene, CDR1 is SNHLY and CDR2 is FYNNEI. The CDR3 contains 15 residues. The CDR3 DNA follows: TGTGCCAGCAGTGAATCGTCTATACCTTCCTACGAGCAGTACTTC. Translating it yields CASSESSIPSYEQYF.

At least ten counts were recorded for this clonotype. The chain links TRBV28 to TRBJ2-7; D may be TRBD2 (6 bases). Per germline, CDR1 MDHEN and CDR2 SYDVKM. The V and J ends lost 6 bases and 1 base respectively, with 13 bases between them. This CDR3 is 14 amino acids long. CDR3 in amino acids: CASSRDFISYEQYF. CDR3 DNA sequence: TGTGCCAGCAGCCGGGACTTCATATCCTACGAGCAGTACTTC.

At least ten counts were recorded for this clonotype. This sequence joins TRBV5-1 and TRBJ1-1, with a weak D call TRBD1 (5 bases). V was cut by 0 bases and J by 3 bases, with 9 bases left in between. The CDR3 runs 14 residues. CDR1 is SGHRS, CDR2 YFSETQ, per germline. CDR3 in amino acids: CASSLAEGYTEAFF. The CDR3 DNA follows: TGCGCCAGCAGCTTGGCCGAGGGGTACACTGAAGCTTTCTTT.

This clonotype is deemed medium-sized. In DNA form, the CDR3 reads TGTGCCAGCAGTTTCGCGCCTTATAGCAATCAGCCCCAGCATTTT. Amino acids: CASSFAPYSNQPQHF. This chain connects TRBV27 to TRBJ1-5; D call uncertain. With 3 bases removed from V and 0 bases from J, the gap between germline ends came to 9 bases. Germline V gene sequence: CDR1 MNHEY, CDR2 SMNVEV (reference sequence). The CDR3 is 15 residues long.

This sequence joins TRBV12-3 or TRBV12-4 and TRBJ2-3; D gene unclear. With 8 bases removed from V and 5 bases from J, the gap between germline ends came to 8 bases. The CDR3 is 11 amino acids. The CDR3 loop is CASGMGDTQYF. The CDR3 DNA reads TGTGCCAGCGGAATGGGAGATACGCAGTATTTT.

This clonotype was recorded at least ten times. J is TRBJ2-3 and V is TRBV11-2; no firm D call. CDR1 SGHAT and CDR2 FQNNGV come from the germline V gene. This CDR3 region has 14 residues. Trimming cost V 4 bases and J 3 bases, with 11 bases left between them. Written as DNA, the CDR3 is TGTGCCAGCAGCTCTTCCTTAGCAACAGATACGCAGTATTTT. Encoded protein: CASSSSLATDTQYF. Drawing the rest from reference TRBV11-2 and TRBJ2-3, the complete variable domain is EAGVAQSPRYKIIEKRQSVAFWCNPISGHATLYWYQQILGQGPKLLIQFQNNGVVDDSQLPKDRFSAERLKGVDSTLKIQPAKLEDSAVYLCASSSSLATDTQYFGPGTRLTVL.

This clonotype occurred a few times. The V call is TRBV24-1, the J call TRBJ2-1, with D unclear. Trimming left V 4 bases short and J 5 bases short, with 11 bases between. The CDR3 consists of 14 residues. Germline-derived CDR1 and CDR2 are KGHDR and SFDVKD. CDR3 nucleotides: TGTGCCACCAGTGAGGCTACCAATAACAATGAGCAGTTCTTC. This sequence encodes CATSEATNNNEQFF.

This clonotype was observed many times. The V and J genes are TRBV7-9 and TRBJ2-2, with D tentatively TRBD1 (6 bases). The CDR3 is 15 residues long. The V end lost 5 bases, the J end lost 7 bases, and 17 bases lay between the germline ends. CDR1 is SEHNR, CDR2 FQNEAQ, per germline (reference sequence). The CDR3, as DNA: TGTGCCAGCAGCATTACGGGACAAGGAGGCGGGGAGCTGTTTTTT. It yields the protein CASSITGQGGGELFF.

In this sample, this clonotype turned up a few times. The CDR3, as DNA: TGTGCCAGCAGTGTCCGGGACATACTTAATAACAATGAGCAGTTCTTC. This codes for CASSVRDILNNNEQFF. The J gene is TRBJ2-1, the V gene TRBV28; D might be TRBD1 (6 bases). V lost 5 bases to trimming and J lost 5 bases, with 19 bases between them. The CDR3 length is 16 residues. The germline V gene encodes CDR1 MDHEN and CDR2 SYDVKM.

J is TRBJ2-3 and V is TRBV7-9; tentative D call: TRBD2 (5 bases). V lost 3 bases to trimming and J lost 0 bases, with 16 bases between them. From germline, CDR1 is SEHNR and CDR2 FQNEAQ (reference sequence). The CDR3 is made up of 17 amino acids. CDR3 sequence reads: CASSLWTARASTDTQYF. DNA of the CDR3: TGTGCCAGCAGCTTGTGGACTGCCCGAGCGAGCACAGATACGCAGTATTTT.

This clonotype was counted a few times. The chain has TRBV18 and TRBJ2-3, with TRBD2 matching over 7 bases. Germline trimming cut 2 bases from V and 1 base from J; bases unmatched to any gene: 6. Germline V gives CDR1 KGHSH, CDR2 LQKENI. The CDR3 sequence is 16 residues long. This CDR3 reads CASSPRRLAGTDTQYF. For the CDR3, the DNA is TGTGCCAGCTCACCAAGGCGGCTAGCGGGCACAGATACGCAGTATTTT.

This clonotype was recorded many times. This chain uses TRBV11-3 with TRBJ2-1, with D uncertain. The CDR3 has 11 amino acids. Deletions cut 8 bases from V and 9 bases from J, with 11 bases between. Germline lookup yields CDR1 SGHNT and CDR2 YENEEA. CDR3 sequence reads: CASERFGEQFF. The CDR3 nucleotides are TGTGCCAGCGAGAGGTTTGGTGAGCAGTTCTTC.

Many counts were recorded for this clonotype. The CDR3 sequence is CASSRRDRVYQPQHF. The CDR3 DNA is TGTGCCAGCAGCCGCCGGGACAGGGTGTATCAGCCCCAGCATTTT. The rearrangement uses TRBV5-6 and TRBJ1-5, with 9 positions matching TRBD1. The CDR3 has 15 residues. Germline CDR1 reads SGHDT; CDR2 reads YYEEEE. The J segment lost 5 bases and the V segment lost 4 bases, leaving 7 bases of the junction unmatched.

Ten or more counts support this clonotype. The V and J genes are TRBV20-1 and TRBJ2-5; 7 nucleotides align to TRBD2. V gave up 3 bases and J gave up 7 bases; unmatched junction bases: 17. Germline loops: CDR1 DFQATT, CDR2 SNEGSKA (reference sequence). This CDR3 has 16 amino acids. The CDR3 DNA is TGCAGTGCTAGTACGGTCGGGAGGCCCTCTCTGAGGACCCAGTACTTC. It codes for CSASTVGRPSLRTQYF.

This clonotype was seen ten or more times. This chain connects TRBV29-1 to TRBJ2-1, with unresolved D. The CDR3 totals 12 residues. Germline CDR1 is SQVTM and CDR2 is ANQGSEA. V was cut by 2 bases and J by 4 bases, with 6 bases left in between. CDR3 loop: CSVEFRYNEQFF. The CDR3 DNA follows: TGCAGCGTTGAATTTAGATACAATGAGCAGTTCTTC.

This clonotype was found many times. The chain uses TRBV11-3 and TRBJ2-1; the D gene is possibly TRBD2 (7 bases). Germline loops: CDR1 SGHNT, CDR2 YENEEA. The CDR3 spans 15 residues. V was shortened by 4 bases and J by 6 bases, with 16 bases between the two germline ends. CDR3 DNA: TGTGCCAGCAGCTCAGGGGTAGCGGGTAGCAATGAGCAGTTCTTC. It is translated as CASSSGVAGSNEQFF.

In its sample, this clonotype was seen a few times. The chain joins TRBV9 to TRBJ1-1; TRBD1 agrees at 11 bases. The CDR3 has 15 amino acids. From germline, CDR1 is SGDLS and CDR2 YYNGEE. Unmatched junction bases numbered 6, after V lost 4 bases and J lost 4 bases. The CDR3 protein is CASSLGQGASTEAFF. The CDR3 bases are TGTGCCAGCAGCCTCGGACAGGGGGCGAGCACTGAAGCTTTCTTT.

This clonotype appeared a few times. The V call is TRBV5-6, the J call TRBJ2-1, with TRBD2 identical over 7 bases. Germline lookup yields CDR1 SGHDT and CDR2 YYEEEE. The V segment lost 2 bases and the J segment 6 bases; nucleotides outside the gene matches: 11. The CDR3 covers 16 residues. The CDR3 loop reads CASSLKGGTVFNEQFF. Written as DNA, the CDR3 is TGTGCCAGCAGCTTAAAGGGAGGGACTGTTTTCAATGAGCAGTTCTTC. The entire variable domain, with the rest obtained from reference TRBV5-6 and TRBJ2-1, is as follows: DAGVTQSPTHLIKTRGQQVTLRCSPKSGHDTVSWYQQALGQGPQFIFQYYEEEERQRGNFPDRFSGHQFPNYSSELNVNALLLGDSALYLCASSLKGGTVFNEQFFGPGTRLTVL.